The clone carrying this TCR beta chain was found once. V was shortened by 8 bases and J by 0 bases, with 13 bases between the two germline ends. The CDR3 extends over 15 amino acids. The germline V gene encodes CDR1 MDHEN and CDR2 SYDVKM. This sample is drawn from a study of blood T cell repertoires in COVID-19. Original methodology: Reference gene primer amplification in the assay estimated nucleated cell counts. TCRdb's copy holds only in-frame clones and misses some; the assay was immunoSEQ multiplex PCR. The V and J calls and clone size come from that table; D and trimming were worked out from the DNA. The profile shows 220,000 or so clones, roughly 89% of them singletons.

Sample: PBMCs or T cells enriched from blood (not recorded which). The TCR comes from a woman between 35 and 50 years old who had recovered from COVID-19. The chain links TRBV28 to TRBJ1-4, with D perhaps matching TRBD1 (5 bases). CDR3 in DNA: TGTGCCAGCGGCCTGGGGCCAGCAACTAATGAAAAACTGTTTTTT. Its protein product is CASGLGPATNEKLFF.